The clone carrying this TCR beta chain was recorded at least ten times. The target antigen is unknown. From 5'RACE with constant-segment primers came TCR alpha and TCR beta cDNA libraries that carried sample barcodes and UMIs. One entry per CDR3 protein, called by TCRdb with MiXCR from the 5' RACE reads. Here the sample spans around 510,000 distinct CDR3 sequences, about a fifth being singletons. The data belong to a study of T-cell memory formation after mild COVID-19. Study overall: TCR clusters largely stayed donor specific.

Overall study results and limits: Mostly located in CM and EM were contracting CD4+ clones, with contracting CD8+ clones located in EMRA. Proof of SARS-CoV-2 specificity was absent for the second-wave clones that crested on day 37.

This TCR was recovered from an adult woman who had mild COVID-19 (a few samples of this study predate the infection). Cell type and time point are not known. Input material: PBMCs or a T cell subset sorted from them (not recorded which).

In nucleotides, the CDR3 is TGCGCCAGCAGCTTGGTCGGTCGGGACAGGGACTCCTACGAGCAGTACTTC. The encoded protein is CASSLVGRDRDSYEQYF. The V and J genes are TRBV5-1 and TRBJ2-7; 9 nucleotides align to TRBD1. This CDR3 spans 17 amino acids. The germline V gene has CDR1 SGHRS and CDR2 YFSETQ. V was pared by 0 bases and J by 0 bases, with 7 bases of the junction left unmatched.